This T cell receptor beta chain was recorded in a study of shared clonotypes between healthy human individuals. Study-wide results and caveats: At large depth, rarefaction still showed sorted-subset sequencing to be incomplete. Represented diversity, genetic and exposure-history alike, was limited by few donors.

Assay execution took place at the deep level. The repertoire was sequenced with immunoSEQ multiplex PCR; TCRdb's copy has only in-frame clones and lacks some. The sample has approximately 1.5 million clones, roughly 98% seen once; the top ten hold less than 0.55%. About this clone: No antigen is known for it.

The germline gives CDR1 ENHRY, CDR2 SYGVKD. The CDR3 covers 14 residues. Between the trimmed V and J ends, which lost 6 bases and 8 bases, there was a span of 16 bases. The source is a man younger than 45 in good health. Sequencing was carried out using naive CD4+ T cells sorted from blood. The subset here: CD45RA+ positively selected. V and J are TRBV10-3 and TRBJ2-2; a weak D match, TRBD2 (6 bases). Written as DNA, the CDR3 is TGTGCCATCAGGAGGGACTCAATGGGGGGGGAGCTGTTTTTT. The encoded protein is CAIRRDSMGGELFF.